Below, 20 T cell receptor beta chains from the same sample are listed, as sequenced in a study of regulatory T cells in long-lasting Graves disease. To make TCR beta libraries, researchers used iRepertoire HTBI primers and Arm-PCR of CDR3 regions. MiXCR, applied by TCRdb to the multiplex PCR reads, yields one record per CDR3 protein. This table has 450,000 to 650,000 distinct CDR3 sequences, about 16% appearing once. Time point specified: newly diagnosed GD, antithyroid drugs for less than 3 months. Extracted RNA from PBMCs served as the source of the TCR library. These data were also reused for a study on T cells in Graves' hyperthyroidism and ophthalmopathy.

This specimen was peripheral blood mononuclear cells (PBMCs), taken at new diagnosis, from a patient treated with antithyroid drugs. These receptor sequences come from a middle-aged woman with Graves disease.

CDR3 in amino acids: CASSSSTGTGELFF. The CDR3 DNA sequence: TGCGCCAGCAGCTCGTCGACAGGGACCGGGGAGCTGTTTTTT. V usage is TRBV5-1 and J usage is TRBJ2-2, with 7 nucleotides matching TRBD1. The CDR3 is 14 amino acids. The J segment lost 5 bases and the V segment lost 3 bases, leaving 4 bases of the junction unmatched. Per germline, CDR1 SGHRS and CDR2 YFSETQ.

The table lists this clonotype with many counts. The rearrangement uses TRBV12-3 or TRBV12-4 and TRBJ1-6; no firm D call. The CDR3 totals 14 residues. Trimming removed 4 bases from V and 9 bases from J, with 13 bases in between. The CDR3 DNA reads as TGTGCCAGCAGTTGGTCAGGACTAGGTTCACCCCTCCACTTT. Translation gives CASSWSGLGSPLHF.

The chain recombines TRBV28 with TRBJ1-1; D is possibly TRBD1 (6 bases). Trimming cost V 4 bases and J 4 bases, with 13 bases left between them. Per germline, CDR1 MDHEN and CDR2 SYDVKM. The CDR3 is 14 residues long. CDR3 sequence: CASSSRGSGTEAFF. Here the CDR3 DNA reads TGTGCCAGCAGTTCCAGGGGTAGCGGCACTGAAGCTTTCTTT.

This clonotype appeared many times. The chain has TRBV5-1 and TRBJ2-3, with D unclear. Germline CDR1 is SGHRS and CDR2 is YFSETQ. Trimming cost V 0 bases and J 3 bases, with 8 bases left between them. CDR3 length: 14 amino acids. The CDR3 region has the DNA TGCGCCAGCAGCTTGGGGCTAGAGACAGATACGCAGTATTTT. This codes for CASSLGLETDTQYF.

The rearrangement joins TRBV29-1 to TRBJ2-2; D may be TRBD1 (6 bases). Germline V gene lookup returns CDR1 SQVTM and CDR2 ANQGSEA. Deletions cut 4 bases from V and 0 bases from J, with 9 bases between. This CDR3 region has 14 residues. In DNA form, the CDR3 reads TGCAGCGTTGGGACAGTCTCGAACACCGGGGAGCTGTTTTTT. This sequence encodes CSVGTVSNTGELFF.

The CDR3 sequence: CATSRDGQVYNSPLHF. CDR3 DNA sequence: TGTGCCACCAGCAGAGACGGACAGGTTTATAATTCACCCCTCCACTTT. The chain is built from TRBV15 and TRBJ1-6; 7 bases map to TRBD1. Germline assignment: CDR1 LNHNV and CDR2 YYDKDF (reference sequence). CDR3 length: 16 amino acids. The ends lost 0 bases at V and 4 bases at J; junction bases unmatched: 3. Using reference TRBV15 and TRBJ1-6 for the parts outside the CDR3, the full variable domain is DAMVIQNPRYQVTQFGKPVTLSCSQTLNHNVMYWYQQKSSQAPKLLFHYYDKDFNNEADTPDNFQSRRPNTSFCFLDIRSPGLGDTAMYLCATSRDGQVYNSPLHFGNGTRLTVT.

This clonotype was seen ten or more times. This rearrangement joins TRBV27 to TRBJ1-2, with D unclear. The germline CDR1 and CDR2 sequences are MNHEY and SMNVEV (reference sequence). Between the trimmed V and J ends, which lost 3 bases and 7 bases, there was a span of 9 bases. This CDR3 spans 12 amino acids. The CDR3 DNA sequence: TGTGCCAGCAGTTTCCCGGGTGGTGGCTACACCTTC. Translated, it gives CASSFPGGGYTF.

This clonotype was seen repeatedly, ten times or more. The V and J genes are TRBV12-3 or TRBV12-4 and TRBJ1-5; 9 nucleotides agree with TRBD1. The V and J ends lost 4 bases and 8 bases, in that order; junction bases with no gene match: 6. This CDR3 is built from 14 residues. The CDR3 nucleotides are TGTGCCAGCAGTTCGGACAGGGGAGTAAAGCCCCAGCATTTT. This translates into CASSSDRGVKPQHF.

This chain links TRBV9 with TRBJ2-2; D is unclear. In germline, CDR1 is SGDLS, CDR2 YYNGEE. CDR3 size: 16 residues. The V gene lost 0 bases and the J gene lost 0 bases, with 9 bases spanning the gap. This chain's CDR3 is CASSVGGRANTGELFF. The DNA of the CDR3 is TGTGCCAGCAGCGTAGGAGGCAGAGCGAACACCGGGGAGCTGTTTTTT.

CDR3 sequence: CSARDVGGAQNTGELFF. The CDR3 region has the DNA TGCAGTGCTAGAGATGTCGGGGGGGCCCAGAACACCGGGGAGCTGTTTTTT. The rearrangement links TRBV20-1 to TRBJ2-2; 8 bases line up with TRBD2. The CDR3 runs to 17 residues. V dropped 0 bases and J dropped 1; count of bases not matched to a gene: 7. The V gene's germline CDR1 is DFQATT and CDR2 SNEGSKA (reference sequence).

The V call is TRBV2, the J call TRBJ1-5; the D gene is possibly TRBD1 (6 bases). Germline CDR1 SNHLY, CDR2 FYNNEI. V was trimmed by 5 bases and J by 7 bases, leaving 15 bases between them. The CDR3 is 14 residues long. The CDR3, as DNA: TGTGCCAGCAGTACCGGGACAACTGGACAGCCCCAGCATTTT. Translation gives CASSTGTTGQPQHF.

This clonotype was counted a few times. The chain couples TRBV6-4 to TRBJ2-2; 9 bases fit TRBD1. Per the germline V gene, CDR1 is MRHNA and CDR2 is SNTAGT. The CDR3 spans 14 residues. The V gene end was trimmed by 6 bases and the J gene end by 7 bases; junction bases not matched to a gene: 6. The CDR3 protein is CASSPRQGGGELFF. In DNA form, the CDR3 reads TGTGCCAGCAGCCCCCGACAGGGGGGCGGGGAGCTGTTTTTT.

This clonotype was recorded at least ten times. The chain joins TRBV5-6 to TRBJ2-1; tentative D call: TRBD1 (6 bases). Germline-derived CDR1 and CDR2 are SGHDT and YYEEEE. The CDR3 extends over 14 amino acids. V was clipped by 2 bases and J by 7 bases, with 13 bases between them. Written as DNA, the CDR3 is TGTGCCAGCAGCTTAAACAGGGTCGGGAATGAGCAGTTCTTC. This gives the protein CASSLNRVGNEQFF.

V is TRBV7-9 and J is TRBJ2-2; 7 bases line up with TRBD1. This CDR3 has 14 residues. The germline V gene encodes CDR1 SEHNR and CDR2 FQNEAQ (reference sequence). J lost 7 bases, V lost 0 bases, and 2 bases had no gene match. In DNA form, the CDR3 reads TGTGCCAGCAGCTTAGCCAGGGACAGCGGGGAGCTGTTTTTT. It yields the protein CASSLARDSGELFF.

V usage is TRBV3-1 and J usage is TRBJ1-6, with D tentatively TRBD1 (5 bases). V was clipped by 4 bases and J by 9 bases, with 10 bases between them. Germline CDR1 and CDR2: LGHDT and YNNKEL (reference sequence). There are 13 residues in the CDR3. CDR3 in amino acids: CASSRGSSSPLHF. CDR3 sequence (DNA): TGTGCCAGCAGCCGGGGCTCTAGTTCACCCCTCCACTTT.

This clonotype was counted ten times or more. J is TRBJ2-5 and V is TRBV3-1; D is possibly TRBD1 (5 bases). The V end lost 0 bases, the J end lost 4 bases, and 6 bases lay between the germline ends. Germline CDR1 is LGHDT and CDR2 is YNNKEL (reference sequence). The CDR3 consists of 13 residues. The CDR3 loop is CASSQDQGETQYF. CDR3 DNA sequence: TGTGCCAGCAGCCAAGATCAGGGAGAGACCCAGTACTTC.

This clonotype was seen at least ten times. The rearrangement joins TRBV6-5 to TRBJ1-2; no firm D call. Trimming stripped 1 base from V and 3 bases from J, with 12 bases between. In germline, CDR1 is MNHEY, CDR2 SVGAGI. This CDR3 contains 15 residues. CDR3 protein: CASSYWRGSDYGYTF. CDR3 DNA sequence: TGTGCCAGCAGTTACTGGAGAGGGTCCGACTATGGCTACACCTTC.

This clonotype came up many times. The chain recombines TRBV5-1 with TRBJ2-3, with 7 bases aligning to TRBD1. CDR3 size: 15 residues. Looked up from germline, CDR1 is SGHRS and CDR2 is YFSETQ. V lost 5 bases to trimming and J lost 3 bases; unmatched junction nucleotides: 9. The CDR3 spells CASRTDRVWTDTQYF. CDR3 nucleotides: TGCGCCAGCAGGACTGACAGGGTTTGGACAGATACGCAGTATTTT.

In its sample, this clonotype was seen many times. V is TRBV12-3 or TRBV12-4 and J is TRBJ1-1, with 7 bases fitting TRBD1. V lost 4 bases and J lost 5; bases outside the gene matches: 13. The CDR3 covers 16 residues. The CDR3 nucleotides are TGTGCCAGCAGTTCCCACGAGGGGGCCGGGTCGACTGAAGCTTTCTTT. It specifies CASSSHEGAGSTEAFF.

To note about this clonotype: A read error may be the cause here, since a much bigger clone is one base away. This chain joins TRBV10-3 and TRBJ2-3; D unresolved. Germline V gene sequence: CDR1 ENHRY, CDR2 SYGVKD. V lost 6 bases, J lost 4 bases, and 20 bases lay in between. The CDR3 covers 16 residues. CDR3 residues: CAISRDRTRVSDTQYF. The CDR3 bases are TGTGCCATCAGCCGAGATAGGACCCGGGTTTCAGATACGCAGTATTTT.